At least ten counts were recorded for the clone carrying this TCR beta chain. Two rounds of multiplex PCR amplified TCR beta CDR3 from genomic DNA. Round one of PCR was performed, and it used primers specific to each TRBV and TRBJ gene. Each CDR3 protein gets one entry after TCRdb re-called the multiplex PCR reads with MiXCR. The sample records roughly 38,000 distinct CDR3 sequences, approximately 25% being singletons. This record belongs to a study of prognosis after radiotherapy for stage I lung cancer. With 1 base clipped from V and 0 bases from J, the junction kept 2 bases outside the gene matches. Germline V gene lookup returns CDR1 SNHLY and CDR2 FYNNEI. The CDR3 is 16 amino acids.

V usage is TRBV2 and J usage is TRBJ1-2, with 10 bases fitting TRBD1. This TCR was recovered from a donor of 50 years or more with non-small cell lung cancer. Here the sequenced sample was PBMCs, taken before or after stereotactic body radiation therapy (not recorded which). CDR3 region: CASSEVGTGANYGYTF. DNA of the CDR3: TGTGCCAGCAGTGAAGTCGGGACAGGGGCTAACTATGGCTACACCTTC.